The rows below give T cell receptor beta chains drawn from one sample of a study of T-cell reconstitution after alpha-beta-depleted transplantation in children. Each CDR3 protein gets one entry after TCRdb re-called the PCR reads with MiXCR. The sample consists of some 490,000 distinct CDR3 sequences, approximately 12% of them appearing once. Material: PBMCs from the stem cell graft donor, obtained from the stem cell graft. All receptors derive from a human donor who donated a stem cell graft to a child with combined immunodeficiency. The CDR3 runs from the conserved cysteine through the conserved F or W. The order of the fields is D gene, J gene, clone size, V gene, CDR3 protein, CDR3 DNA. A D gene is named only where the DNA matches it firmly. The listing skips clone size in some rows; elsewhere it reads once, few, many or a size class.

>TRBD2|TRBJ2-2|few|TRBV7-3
CASSLGGWDYRRGHTGELFF
TGTGCCAGCAGCTTAGGAGGGTGGGACTACCGGAGGGGCCACACCGGGGAGCTGTTTTTT
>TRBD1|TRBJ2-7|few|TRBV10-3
CAISESRGPDEQYF
TGTGCCATCAGTGAGTCGAGGGGGCCGGACGAGCAGTACTTC
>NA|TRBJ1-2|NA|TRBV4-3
CASSQDLGGRPYGYTF
TGCGCCAGCAGCCAAGATTTAGGCGGCAGACCCTATGGCTACACCTTC
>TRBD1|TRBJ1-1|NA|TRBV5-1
CASSLGTADTEAFF
TGCGCCAGCAGCCTCGGGACAGCGGACACTGAAGCTTTCTTT
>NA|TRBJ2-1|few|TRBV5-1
CASSPVGPFSYNEQFF
TGCGCCAGCAGCCCCGTGGGACCGTTCTCCTACAATGAGCAGTTCTTC
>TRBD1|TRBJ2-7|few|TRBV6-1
CASSRDRGLSEQYF
TGTGCCAGCAGCAGGGACAGGGGGCTGTCGGAGCAGTACTTC
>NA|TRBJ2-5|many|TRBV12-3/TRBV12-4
CASSFTGSHQETQYF
TGTGCCAGCAGTTTTACAGGGAGCCACCAAGAGACCCAGTACTTC
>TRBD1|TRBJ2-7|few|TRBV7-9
CASSQPTGGGYEQYF
TGTGCCAGCAGCCAACCGACAGGGGGCGGGTACGAGCAGTACTTC
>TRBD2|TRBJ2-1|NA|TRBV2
CASSNVAGGSHNEQFF
TGTGCCAGCAGTAACGTAGCGGGGGGTTCACACAATGAGCAGTTCTTC
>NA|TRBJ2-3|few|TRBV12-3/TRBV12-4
CASSRGQTYTQYF
TGTGCCAGCAGTCGAGGACAGACCTATACGCAGTATTTT
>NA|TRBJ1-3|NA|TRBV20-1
CSATAGVNSGNTIYF
TGCAGTGCTACCGCCGGCGTAAACTCTGGAAACACCATATATTTT
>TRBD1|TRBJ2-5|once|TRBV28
CASSLKGRGLSETQYF
TGTGCCAGCAGTTTGAAGGGCAGGGGGCTGTCAGAGACCCAGTACTTC
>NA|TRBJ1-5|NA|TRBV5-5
CASSGRVNQPQHF
TGTGCCAGCAGCGGCCGTGTCAATCAGCCCCAGCATTTT
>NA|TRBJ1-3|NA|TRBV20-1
CSARDHGTYSGNTIYF
TGCAGTGCTAGAGACCACGGGACATACTCTGGAAACACCATATATTTT
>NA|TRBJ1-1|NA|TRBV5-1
CASSLEGRVQDTEAFF
TGCGCCAGCAGCTTGGAAGGGAGGGTTCAGGACACTGAAGCTTTCTTT
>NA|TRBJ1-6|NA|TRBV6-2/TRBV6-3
CASSYSMTALNSPLHF
TGTGCCAGCAGTTACTCGATGACAGCCTTGAATTCACCCCTCCACTTT
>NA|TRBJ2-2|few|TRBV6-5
CASSYSVGAGELFF
TGTGCCAGCAGTTACTCGGTCGGAGCCGGGGAGCTGTTTTTT